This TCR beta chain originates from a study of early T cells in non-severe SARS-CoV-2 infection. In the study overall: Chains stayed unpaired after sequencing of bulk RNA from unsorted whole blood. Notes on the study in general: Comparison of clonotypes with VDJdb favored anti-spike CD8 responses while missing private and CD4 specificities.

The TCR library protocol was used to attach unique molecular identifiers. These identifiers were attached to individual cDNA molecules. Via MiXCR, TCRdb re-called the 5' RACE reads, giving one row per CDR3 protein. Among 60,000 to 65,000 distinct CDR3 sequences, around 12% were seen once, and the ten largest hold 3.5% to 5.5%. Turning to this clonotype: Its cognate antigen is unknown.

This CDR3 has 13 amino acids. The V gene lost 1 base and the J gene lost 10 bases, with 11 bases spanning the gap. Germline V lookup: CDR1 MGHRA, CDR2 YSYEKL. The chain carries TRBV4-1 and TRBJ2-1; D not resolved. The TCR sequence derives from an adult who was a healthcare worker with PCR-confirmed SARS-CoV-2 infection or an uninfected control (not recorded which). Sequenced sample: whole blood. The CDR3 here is CASSQVNGVEQFF. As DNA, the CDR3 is TGCGCCAGCAGCCAAGTTAACGGAGTAGAGCAGTTCTTC.